This TCR beta chain was identified during a study of blood T cell repertoires in COVID-19. V gave up 5 bases and J gave up 4 bases, with 8 bases separating them. Germline CDR1 MNHEY, CDR2 SVGEGT. This CDR3 contains 12 residues. Libraries were prepared by immunoSEQ multiplex PCR; TCRdb keeps only in-frame clonotypes and omits some of them. The sample consists of some 200,000 clones, 87% of them appearing once. The chain couples TRBV6-2 or TRBV6-3 to TRBJ1-2; D ambiguous. The TCR originated in a man in his forties with active or convalescent COVID-19. The sample comprised peripheral blood. In nucleotides, the CDR3 is TGTGCCAGCAGTACACCTTTCTATGGCTACACCTTC. This encodes CASSTPFYGYTF.